This record concerns one TCR beta chain sequence. The record originates from a study of blood T cell repertoires in COVID-19. Study summary: T cells, B-cell-depleted T cells, or PBMCs supplied cDNA or gDNA.

This CDR3 is 15 amino acids long. V dropped 5 bases and J dropped 0; count of bases not matched to a gene: 6. Germline lookup yields CDR1 SEHNR and CDR2 FQNEAQ (reference sequence). Some clones are missing from TCRdb's copy, which holds only in-frame ones; the method was immunoSEQ multiplex PCR. The sample lists a few hundred thousand clones, 80% occurring once. This TCR was sampled from a young man with acute COVID-19. Sequencing was carried out using PBMCs or T cells enriched from blood (not recorded which). The chain links TRBV7-9 to TRBJ1-1; 7 nucleotides agree with TRBD1. In nucleotides, the CDR3 is TGTGCCAGCAGCGTCGGACAGGCCATGAACACTGAAGCTTTCTTT. As protein: CASSVGQAMNTEAFF.